Shown below are 30 T cell receptor beta chains from a single sample sequenced in a study of response to subunit inactivated influenza vaccine. TCRdb recomputed calls from the RT-PCR reads with MiXCR, one row per CDR3 protein. The data hold a few hundred thousand distinct CDR3 sequences, with around 7.7% observed a single time. Material: PBMCs from blood, obtained approximately 25 months after vaccination. The receptors come from a man between 50 and 69 years old who received an inactivated influenza vaccine.

The chain joins TRBV29-1 to TRBJ1-2; 10 nucleotides line up with TRBD1. Germline V gene sequence: CDR1 SQVTM, CDR2 ANQGSEA. J gave up 5 bases and V 4 bases, and 7 bases lay outside the gene matches. This CDR3 spans 14 amino acids. Written as DNA, the CDR3 is TGCAGCGTTGGGACCTCGGACAGGGGGTATGGCTACACCTTC. Translation gives CSVGTSDRGYGYTF. Full variable domain (rest looked up from reference TRBV29-1 and TRBJ1-2): SAVISQKPSRDICQRGTSLTIQCQVDSQVTMMFWYRQQPGQSLTLIATANQGSEATYESGFVIDKFPISRPNLTFSTLTVSNMSPEDSSIYLCSVGTSDRGYGYTFGSGTRLTVV.

This clonotype occurred a few times. The chain recombines TRBV29-1 with TRBJ2-1; TRBD1 matches 9 bases. Losses at the gene ends were 2 bases for V and 7 bases for J; bases not matched to a gene: 12. CDR1 and CDR2 from the germline V gene are SQVTM and ANQGSEA. This CDR3 has 16 residues. In DNA, the CDR3 is TGCAGCGTTGAATTGAGGCGGGACAGGGCTCGGAATGAGCAGTTCTTC. It is translated as CSVELRRDRARNEQFF.

In this sample, this clonotype turned up a few times. J is TRBJ1-2 and V is TRBV20-1, with 8 bases aligning to TRBD1. Germline V gene data show CDR1 as DFQATT and CDR2 as SNEGSKA (reference sequence). The CDR3 has 14 residues. J lost 5 bases, V lost 1 base, and 6 bases had no gene match. CDR3 sequence: CSARGQGARYGYTF. CDR3 coding DNA: TGCAGTGCTAGAGGCCAGGGGGCGAGGTATGGCTACACCTTC.

This clonotype was counted many times. The chain uses TRBV6-4 and TRBJ2-3; tentatively, D is TRBD2 (6 bases). The CDR3 runs 16 residues. The V end lost 4 bases, the J end lost 6 bases, and 20 bases lay between the germline ends. Germline CDR1 and CDR2: MRHNA and SNTAGT. The chain's CDR3 is CASSAVVGTGEDTQYF. DNA for the CDR3: TGTGCCAGCAGTGCCGTCGTAGGGACTGGTGAGGATACGCAGTATTTT.

To note about this clonotype: Being one base from a much bigger clone, this may be a read error. The genes are TRBV12-3 or TRBV12-4 and TRBJ2-3; maybe TRBD2 (6 bases). This CDR3 spans 19 amino acids. V was pared by 6 bases and J by 11 bases, with 36 bases between. CDR3: CASREGGRTGIGVTRGQYF. The CDR3 nucleotides read TGTGCCAGCAGGGAGGGTGGGAGAACCGGGATAGGGGTAACCCGCGGGCAGTATTTT.

This clonotype was observed many times. This chain uses TRBV6-1 with TRBJ2-7; 10 nucleotides line up with TRBD1. This CDR3 comprises 14 residues. With 7 bases clipped from V and 1 base from J, the junction kept 4 bases outside the gene matches. The V gene's germline CDR1 is MNHNS and CDR2 SASEGT. In DNA, the CDR3 is TGTGCCAGCAACTCGGGACAGGGGTCCTACGAGCAGTACTTC. It translates to CASNSGQGSYEQYF.

The sample holds many counts of this clonotype. The gene calls are TRBV11-2 and TRBJ2-1; TRBD2 matches at 13 bases. The V gene end was trimmed by 5 bases and the J gene end by 2 bases; junction bases not matched to a gene: 12. The CDR3 is 19 amino acids. The germline gives CDR1 SGHAT, CDR2 FQNNGV. The CDR3 DNA follows: TGTGCCAGCAGCCCGACAAGAGCCGGGACTAGCGGGGCCTACAATGAGCAGTTCTTC. Protein: CASSPTRAGTSGAYNEQFF.

This chain joins TRBV6-5 and TRBJ2-7, with D tentatively TRBD1 (5 bases). The V end was cut by 0 bases, the J end by 1 base, with 10 bases between. CDR3 length: 15 amino acids. In germline, CDR1 is MNHEY, CDR2 SVGAGI. The CDR3 bases are TGTGCCAGCAGTTACTCCCAGGGAACATCCTACGAGCAGTACTTC. It encodes CASSYSQGTSYEQYF.

This clonotype was seen only a few times. The CDR3 DNA reads TGCAGTGCTACCATGGGGGGTACGTACCCTGAAGCTTTCTTT. Translation: CSATMGGTYPEAFF. The chain recombines TRBV20-1 with TRBJ1-1; D might be TRBD1 (5 bases). Looked up from germline, CDR1 is DFQATT and CDR2 is SNEGSKA (reference sequence). V was shortened by 4 bases and J by 6 bases, with 18 bases between the two germline ends. The CDR3 consists of 14 residues.

V usage is TRBV4-2 and J usage is TRBJ1-1, with 9 nucleotides matching TRBD1. Per the germline V gene, CDR1 is LGHNA and CDR2 is YNFKEQ. J gave up 6 bases and V 3 bases, and 11 bases lay outside the gene matches. This CDR3 comprises 16 residues. CDR3 amino acids: CASSHNTGGRISEAFF. CDR3 DNA sequence: TGTGCCAGCAGCCATAACACAGGGGGCCGGATCTCTGAAGCTTTCTTT.

About this clonotype: Given a much more abundant clone one base away, this may be a read error. The chain recombines TRBV5-1 with TRBJ1-2, with D uncertain. Deletions cut 6 bases from V and 3 bases from J, with 15 bases between. In germline, CDR1 is SGHRS, CDR2 YFSETQ. The CDR3 contains 14 residues. This CDR3 reads CASTWAALDYGYTF. The CDR3, as DNA: TGCGCCAGCACCTGGGCGGCTTTGGACTATGGCTACACCTTC.

This clonotype was counted a few times. The V and J genes are TRBV6-5 and TRBJ2-3; D remains ambiguous. V shed 0 bases and J shed 2 bases, with 9 bases lying between them. There are 15 residues in the CDR3. Germline CDR1 and CDR2: MNHEY and SVGAGI. CDR3: CASSYSFRLTDTQYF. The CDR3 nucleotides read TGTGCCAGCAGTTACTCGTTTCGGCTCACAGATACGCAGTATTTT.

In this sample, this clonotype turned up many times. The V call is TRBV20-1, the J call TRBJ2-4; 8 nucleotides agree with TRBD2. This CDR3 is 14 amino acids long. Germline V CDR1 and CDR2: DFQATT, SNEGSKA (reference sequence). The J segment lost 6 bases and the V segment lost 0 bases, leaving 4 bases of the junction unmatched. The CDR3 DNA is TGCAGTGCTAGAGATATACTAGCGGTAAACATTCAGTACTTC. As protein: CSARDILAVNIQYF.

The chain is built from TRBV10-3 and TRBJ2-7; 7 nucleotides align to TRBD1. Germline-derived CDR1 and CDR2 are ENHRY and SYGVKD. There are 11 residues in the CDR3. Trimming at V came to 8 bases and at J to 6 bases, leaving 4 bases not matched to a gene. The DNA for the CDR3 is TGTGCCATCGGAGCAGGGGGCGAGCAGTACTTC. It codes for CAIGAGGEQYF.

This clonotype was observed a few times. V usage is TRBV20-1 and J usage is TRBJ2-3; no reliable D call. The CDR3 extends over 13 amino acids. Trimming took off 8 bases at V and 2 bases at J, with 14 bases between the two ends. Germline V gene lookup returns CDR1 DFQATT and CDR2 SNEGSKA (reference sequence). The DNA for the CDR3 is TGCAGTCACCAGCATAGGATCACAGATACGCAGTATTTT. Translating it yields CSHQHRITDTQYF.

The rearrangement joins TRBV5-6 to TRBJ2-3; maybe TRBD2 (7 bases). The CDR3 is made up of 13 amino acids. The V gene lost 4 bases and the J gene lost 7 bases, with 13 bases spanning the gap. Per the germline V gene, CDR1 is SGHDT and CDR2 is YYEEEE. The CDR3 DNA is TGTGCCAGCAGCCCGGGGGGCTCTTATACGCAGTATTTT. Translated: CASSPGGSYTQYF.

This clonotype appeared many times. The chain combines TRBV5-1 with TRBJ2-3, with D maybe TRBD2 (6 bases). Germline values: CDR1 SGHRS, CDR2 YFSETQ. Between the trimmed V and J ends, which lost 4 bases and 8 bases, there was a span of 17 bases. This CDR3 is 14 amino acids long. In DNA, the CDR3 is TGCGCCAGCAGCCATACGGAGGGTCTGGGTACGCAGTATTTT. This translates into CASSHTEGLGTQYF. Looking up the rest from reference TRBV5-1 and TRBJ2-3 gives the full variable domain: KAGVTQTPRYLIKTRGQQVTLSCSPISGHRSVSWYQQTPGQGLQFLFEYFSETQRNKGNFPGRFSGRQFSNSRSEMNVSTLELGDSALYLCASSHTEGLGTQYFGPGTRLTVL.

This clonotype was detected only a few times. The chain is built from TRBV14 and TRBJ2-1; 7 bases agree with TRBD2. This CDR3 is 14 amino acids long. Trimming at V came to 5 bases and at J to 9 bases, leaving 10 bases not matched to a gene. CDR1 is SGHDN, CDR2 FVKESK, per germline. CDR3 loop: CASSARDYKGEQFF. The CDR3 nucleotides are TGTGCCAGCAGCGCACGGGACTACAAGGGTGAGCAGTTCTTC.

V is TRBV20-1 and J is TRBJ1-2; D is unresolved. This CDR3 comprises 12 residues. Per germline, CDR1 DFQATT and CDR2 SNEGSKA (reference sequence). V lost 0 bases to trimming and J lost 9 bases, with 11 bases between them. CDR3: CSARDPGQSYTF. As DNA, the CDR3 is TGCAGTGCTAGAGACCCGGGTCAGAGCTACACCTTC.

A few counts support this clonotype. V usage is TRBV29-1 and J usage is TRBJ2-5; tentative D call: TRBD1 (7 bases). V was clipped by 6 bases and J by 4 bases, with 18 bases between them. From germline, CDR1 is SQVTM and CDR2 ANQGSEA. The CDR3 has 14 residues. The CDR3 region is CSVAARQGGETQYF. The CDR3 DNA reads as TGCAGCGTCGCCGCACGACAGGGAGGAGAGACCCAGTACTTC.

This clonotype was counted many times. The chain employs TRBV12-3 or TRBV12-4 and TRBJ2-1, with 10 bases lining up with TRBD2. Trimming removed 6 bases from V and 4 bases from J; junction bases left unmatched: 6. This CDR3 is built from 15 residues. The chain's CDR3 is CASSPAGGRYNEQFF. Written as DNA, the CDR3 is TGTGCCAGCAGCCCAGCGGGGGGGCGTTACAATGAGCAGTTCTTC.

The V call is TRBV11-1, the J call TRBJ2-4, with 8 bases that match TRBD1. Per the germline V gene, CDR1 is SGHAT and CDR2 is FQDESV (reference sequence). After removal of 3 bases from V and 1 base from J, the junction contained 2 bases not matched to a gene. This CDR3 comprises 15 residues. CDR3 sequence reads: CASSFQGAAKNIQYF. The CDR3 region has the DNA TGTGCCAGCAGCTTTCAGGGGGCGGCCAAAAACATTCAGTACTTC.

The V call is TRBV5-1, the J call TRBJ1-2; 7 bases align to TRBD1. The germline CDR1 and CDR2 sequences are SGHRS and YFSETQ. The ends lost 4 bases at V and 1 base at J; junction bases unmatched: 4. There are 14 residues in the CDR3. CDR3 sequence: CASSTDRVNYGYTF. For the CDR3, the DNA is TGCGCCAGCAGCACCGACAGGGTTAACTATGGCTACACCTTC.

This clonotype was observed a handful of times. This chain joins TRBV7-9 and TRBJ2-5, with TRBD2 matching 7 bases. The ends lost 2 bases at V and 4 bases at J; junction bases unmatched: 1. This CDR3 region has 13 residues. Germline V CDR1 and CDR2: SEHNR, FQNEAQ (reference sequence). The CDR3 reads CASSLSGTETQYF. The CDR3 DNA sequence: TGTGCCAGCAGCTTAAGCGGGACAGAGACCCAGTACTTC.

This clonotype appeared many times. The V gene is TRBV7-9, the J gene TRBJ2-3; TRBD2 agrees at 12 bases. Germline V gene data show CDR1 as SEHNR and CDR2 as FQNEAQ (reference sequence). The CDR3 length is 15 residues. V shed 5 bases, J shed 2 bases, and the junction held 2 bases outside the gene matches. This chain's CDR3 is CASSRLAGVTDTQYF. CDR3 nucleotide sequence: TGTGCCAGCAGCCGACTAGCGGGAGTCACAGATACGCAGTATTTT.

This clonotype was seen a few times. V usage is TRBV7-2 and J usage is TRBJ2-1, with TRBD2 as a possible D gene (8 bases). The germline V gene encodes CDR1 SGHTA and CDR2 FQGNSA. The CDR3 is 14 amino acids. V lost 4 bases to trimming and J lost 7 bases, with 14 bases between them. Here the CDR3 reads CASSSGGGGNEQFF. CDR3 nucleotide sequence: TGTGCCAGCAGCTCGGGAGGGGGCGGAAATGAGCAGTTCTTC.

CDR3 protein: CSARYRANYGYTF. CDR3 DNA sequence: TGCAGTGCTAGATACAGGGCTAACTATGGCTACACCTTC. The J gene is TRBJ1-2, the V gene TRBV20-1, with D possibly matching TRBD1 (6 bases). This CDR3 has 13 residues. Trimming removed 2 bases at V and 0 bases at J, with 7 bases between. In germline, CDR1 is DFQATT, CDR2 SNEGSKA (reference sequence).

The gene calls are TRBV28 and TRBJ2-1; TRBD2 is a possible D gene (6 bases). Between the trimmed V and J ends, which lost 8 bases and 10 bases, there was a span of 12 bases. Germline V gene data show CDR1 as MDHEN and CDR2 as SYDVKM. CDR3 length: 11 residues. Here the CDR3 DNA reads TGTGCCAGCGGGGTTCGGGAGGAGCAGTTCTTC. This sequence encodes CASGVREEQFF.

Details on this clonotype: A much larger clone is a single base away; this may be a read error. The chain combines TRBV11-2 with TRBJ1-5; D gene unclear. The germline V and J ends were trimmed by 3 bases and 5 bases, with 8 bases remaining between them. CDR3 length equals 13 residues. Germline assignment: CDR1 SGHAT and CDR2 FQNNGV. The CDR3, as DNA: TGTGCCAGCAGCTTGGAGGAATATCAGCCCCAGCATTTT. Translation: CASSLEEYQPQHF.

The chain uses TRBV5-1 and TRBJ2-7, with TRBD1 matching over 7 bases. The ends lost 5 bases at V and 5 bases at J; junction bases unmatched: 10. The CDR3 extends over 14 amino acids. Germline lookup yields CDR1 SGHRS and CDR2 YFSETQ. The CDR3 region has the DNA TGCGCCAGCAGATACCAGGGGGAGAACGACGAGCAGTACTTC. Translated, it gives CASRYQGENDEQYF.